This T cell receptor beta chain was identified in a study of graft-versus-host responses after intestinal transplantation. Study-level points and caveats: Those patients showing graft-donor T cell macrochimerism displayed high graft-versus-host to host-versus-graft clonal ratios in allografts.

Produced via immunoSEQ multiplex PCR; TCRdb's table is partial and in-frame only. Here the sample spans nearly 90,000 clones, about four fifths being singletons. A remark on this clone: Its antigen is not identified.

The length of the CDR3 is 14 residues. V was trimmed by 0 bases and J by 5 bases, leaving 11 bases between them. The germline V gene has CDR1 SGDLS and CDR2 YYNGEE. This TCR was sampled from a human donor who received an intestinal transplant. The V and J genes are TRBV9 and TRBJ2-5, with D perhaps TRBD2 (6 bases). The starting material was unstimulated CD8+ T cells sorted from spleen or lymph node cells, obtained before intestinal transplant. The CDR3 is CASSVVGGGETQYF. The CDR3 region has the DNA TGTGCCAGCAGCGTAGTCGGGGGTGGGGAGACCCAGTACTTC.